This TCR beta chain originates from a study of Graves' ophthalmopathy and Graves' hyperthyroidism. Points from the study as a whole: Distinction of ophthalmopathy from stable hyperthyroidism by a 13-signature model reached approximately 90% sensitivity and approximately 80% specificity.

Scientists amplified the TCR beta CDR3 regions from RNA transcripts. An opening RT-PCR round employed HTBI primers and preceded a second-round multiplex PCR. TCRdb re-analysed the multiplex PCR reads in MiXCR, keeping a single row per CDR3 protein. The sample contains about 220,000 distinct CDR3 sequences, roughly 21% of which appear only once. This clonotype was observed at least ten times. Its antigen is as yet unknown. V shed 5 bases, J shed 5 bases, and the junction held 5 bases outside the gene matches. CDR3 length equals 14 residues. Uncontrolled infections, other autoimmune diseases, pregnancy or lactation barred patients from enrollment. The diagnosis combined clinical symptoms, thyroxine, TRAb, thyroid ultrasound and orbital computed tomography scans. Sampling around 9 ml of fresh peripheral blood provided the PBMCs.

Sequencing was done on a sample of peripheral blood. V and J are TRBV12-3 or TRBV12-4 and TRBJ2-2, with TRBD1 matching over 7 bases. This TCR derives from a woman aged 50 to 60 with Graves' ophthalmopathy. CDR3: CASSATGRTGELFF. The CDR3 DNA follows: TGTGCCAGCAGTGCGACAGGGCGGACCGGGGAGCTGTTTTTT.